This TCR beta chain was sequenced in a study of OX40 agonist ivuxolimab in advanced cancers. Repertoires were generated with immunoSEQ multiplex PCR, while TCRdb's copy carries only in-frame clones and drops some. Among 63,000 or so clones listed, 85% to 90% were seen once. This clone has just a few counts. Germline CDR1 is GTSNPN and CDR2 is SVGIG (reference sequence). The CDR3 totals 16 residues. Trimming took off 5 bases at V and 4 bases at J, with 20 bases between the two ends. The sample in question was CD4+ or CD8+ T cells sorted from blood, obtained in a trial of the OX40 agonist ivuxolimab. The chain employs TRBV30 and TRBJ1-4, with D possibly matching TRBD1 (5 bases). This receptor was taken from an adult with an advanced solid tumor such as melanoma, head and neck, liver or kidney cancer. CDR3 in DNA: TGTGCCTGGGCCCATGCGGGGCGGACTGTTAATGAAAAACTGTTTTTT. It yields the protein CAWAHAGRTVNEKLFF.